This entry lists 17 T cell receptor beta chains sequenced from one sample in a study of regulatory T cells in long-lasting Graves disease. Specified time point: newly diagnosed GD, antithyroid drugs for less than 3 months. PBMC-derived RNA was used for the TCR library. The authors built TCR beta libraries using iRepertoire HTBI primers and Arm-PCR of CDR3 regions. TCRdb used MiXCR to reprocess the multiplex PCR reads, holding one entry per CDR3 protein. Here the sample spans 400,000 to 650,000 distinct CDR3 sequences, roughly 15% being singletons. These same data were also listed under a study on T cells in Graves' hyperthyroidism and ophthalmopathy.

The sequencing here drew on peripheral blood mononuclear cells (PBMCs), taken at new diagnosis, from a patient treated with antithyroid drugs. The source is a woman aged 35-65 years with Graves disease.

This clonotype has a count of ten or more. CDR3 in DNA: TGTGCCAGCTCACCCGCATATGATACGGGGCTGGGAGAGCAGTACTTC. This sequence encodes CASSPAYDTGLGEQYF. The chain has TRBV18 and TRBJ2-7; D assignment may be TRBD1 or TRBD2 (5 bases each). The germline CDR1 and CDR2 sequences are KGHSH and LQKENI. V was clipped by 3 bases and J by 7 bases, with 22 bases between them. The CDR3 contains 16 residues.

The chain couples TRBV5-1 to TRBJ1-1; 9 nucleotides agree with TRBD1. The trim removed 8 bases at V and 0 bases at J, leaving 11 bases unmatched. CDR3 size: 16 residues. Germline CDR1 and CDR2: SGHRS and YFSETQ. CDR3 coding DNA: TGCGCCAGTAAGGCCGGGACAGGGCCAATGAACACTGAAGCTTTCTTT. It specifies CASKAGTGPMNTEAFF.

This clonotype has ten or more counts. V is TRBV29-1 and J is TRBJ1-2; no clear D. Trimming shortened V by 1 base and J by 7 bases, and 22 bases separated the two germline ends. The CDR3 is 16 amino acids. Per the germline V gene, CDR1 is SQVTM and CDR2 is ANQGSEA. The CDR3 nucleotides read TGCAGCGTTGAAGCACTAGGCAGTGACCGTGGGCTTGGCTACACCTTC. Its protein is CSVEALGSDRGLGYTF.

The V call is TRBV18, the J call TRBJ1-6; D unclear. Between the trimmed V and J ends, which lost 3 bases and 0 bases, there was a span of 12 bases. Looked up from germline, CDR1 is KGHSH and CDR2 is LQKENI. CDR3 length: 17 amino acids. The DNA for the CDR3 is TGTGCCAGCTCACCTTTGGGAGGGAGCTCCTATAATTCACCCCTCCACTTT. This gives the protein CASSPLGGSSYNSPLHF.

A note on this clonotype: A read error is possible here, since a much larger clone lies one base away. This rearrangement joins TRBV12-3 or TRBV12-4 to TRBJ2-7, with D possibly TRBD1 on 6 matching bases. The CDR3 covers 13 residues. Trimming pared 3 bases from V and 10 bases from J, leaving 16 bases between. The CDR3 is CASSLVWVGGQYF. The CDR3 DNA is TGTGCCAGCAGTTTGGTGTGGGTAGGGGGACAGTACTTC.

This clonotype was observed a few times. This chain links TRBV7-6 with TRBJ2-1; 8 bases map to TRBD1. The CDR3 contains 12 residues. The V gene end was trimmed by 5 bases and the J gene end by 9 bases; junction bases not matched to a gene: 3. Germline V gives CDR1 SGHVS, CDR2 FNYEAQ. CDR3 amino acids: CASSLGQVEQFF. DNA of the CDR3: TGTGCCAGCAGCCTGGGACAGGTTGAGCAGTTCTTC.

This clonotype was found many times. The chain links TRBV10-3 to TRBJ1-2; 7 bases line up with TRBD1. CDR3 size: 12 residues. Germline V gives CDR1 ENHRY, CDR2 SYGVKD. After removal of 7 bases from V and 4 bases from J, the junction contained 3 bases not matched to a gene. In DNA form, the CDR3 reads TGTGCCATCAACTCAGGGGGCTATGGCTACACCTTC. Protein product: CAINSGGYGYTF.

This clonotype was observed many times. CDR3 coding DNA: TGTGCCAGCAGCGGCGGCCTGGGACGAGGGTTGTACACTGAAGCTTTCTTT. This codes for CASSGGLGRGLYTEAFF. The V and J genes are TRBV11-3 and TRBJ1-1, with D possibly matching TRBD1 (5 bases). Trimming took off 5 bases at V and 3 bases at J, with 22 bases between the two ends. The germline V gene has CDR1 SGHNT and CDR2 YENEEA. The CDR3 spans 17 residues. Full variable domain (missing parts from reference TRBV11-3 and TRBJ1-1): EAGVVQSPRYKIIEKKQPVAFWCNPISGHNTLYWYLQNLGQGPELLIRYENEEAVDDSQLPKDRFSAERLKGVDSTLKIQPAELGDSAVYLCASSGGLGRGLYTEAFFGQGTRLTVV.

This clonotype came up many times. This chain links TRBV3-1 with TRBJ2-1; D unresolved. From germline, CDR1 is LGHDT and CDR2 YNNKEL (reference sequence). Trimming stripped 1 base from V and 1 base from J, with 17 bases between. The CDR3 spans 18 residues. The CDR3: CASSQGYWQVPSYNEQFF. Written as DNA, the CDR3 is TGTGCCAGCAGCCAAGGATACTGGCAGGTCCCATCCTACAATGAGCAGTTCTTC.

This clonotype was observed many times. The gene calls are TRBV3-1 and TRBJ2-3; D is perhaps TRBD1 (5 bases). The length of the CDR3 is 12 residues. V shed 2 bases and J shed 10 bases, with 10 bases lying between them. Germline CDR1 reads LGHDT; CDR2 reads YNNKEL (reference sequence). CDR3: CASSQFRVAQYF. Here the CDR3 DNA reads TGTGCCAGCAGCCAATTCAGGGTTGCGCAGTATTTT.

This chain connects TRBV7-9 to TRBJ2-1; the D is unclear. The V end was cut by 5 bases, the J end by 7 bases, with 15 bases between. This CDR3 comprises 14 residues. Looked up from germline, CDR1 is SEHNR and CDR2 is FQNEAQ (reference sequence). CDR3 in DNA: TGTGCCAGCAGCGCCGCTAGGGCGGTAAATGAGCAGTTCTTC. Protein: CASSAARAVNEQFF.

The chain is built from TRBV7-9 and TRBJ1-4; D gene ambiguous. Trimming shortened V by 5 bases and J by 0 bases, and 13 bases separated the two germline ends. Germline CDR1 is SEHNR and CDR2 is FQNEAQ (reference sequence). The CDR3 has 16 residues. The CDR3 DNA sequence: TGTGCCAGCAGCCGACGCGGGCCCGCAACTAATGAAAAACTGTTTTTT. Translated: CASSRRGPATNEKLFF.

CDR3 sequence (DNA): TGTGCCAGCAGTTACTCGAAAGATGGTTACTATGGCTACACCTTC. The encoded protein is CASSYSKDGYYGYTF. The chain employs TRBV6-5 and TRBJ1-2; D ambiguous. CDR3 length: 15 residues. Per germline, CDR1 MNHEY and CDR2 SVGAGI. The V end was cut by 0 bases, the J end by 3 bases, with 11 bases between.

In this sample, this clonotype turned up many times. For the CDR3, the DNA is TGTGCCAGCAGCTTGGGCGGACTAGCGAGCGCAGATACGCAGTATTTT. Protein: CASSLGGLASADTQYF. The chain uses TRBV5-4 and TRBJ2-3; TRBD2 agrees at 9 bases. The trim removed 0 bases at V and 4 bases at J, leaving 6 bases unmatched. CDR1 and CDR2 from the germline V gene are SGHNT and YYREEE (reference sequence). There are 16 residues in the CDR3.

The sample holds many counts of this clonotype. The chain's CDR3 is CASSLGQTGSPLHF. The CDR3 bases are TGCGCCAGCAGCTTGGGACAGACTGGATCACCCCTCCACTTT. The rearrangement uses TRBV5-1 and TRBJ1-6; tentative D call: TRBD1 (5 bases). CDR1 is SGHRS, CDR2 YFSETQ, per germline. The CDR3 sequence is 14 residues long. V lost 0 bases to trimming and J lost 10 bases, with 11 bases between them.

The chain employs TRBV12-3 or TRBV12-4 and TRBJ2-5; maybe TRBD2 (6 bases). V lost 8 bases and J lost 5, with 12 bases in between. The CDR3 has 12 residues. CDR3 in amino acids: CASAGLWETQYF. Here the CDR3 DNA reads TGTGCCAGCGCGGGGTTGTGGGAGACCCAGTACTTC.

In its sample, this clonotype was seen a few times. V usage is TRBV2 and J usage is TRBJ2-3, with a weak D call TRBD1 (6 bases). Germline CDR1 SNHLY, CDR2 FYNNEI. Trimming shortened V by 3 bases and J by 6 bases, and 10 bases separated the two germline ends. The CDR3 is 13 amino acids. The CDR3 region is CASSDDRMDTQYF. CDR3 sequence (DNA): TGTGCCAGCAGTGATGACAGGATGGATACGCAGTATTTT. The whole variable domain, filled in from reference TRBV2 and TRBJ2-3, reads EPEVTQTPSHQVTQMGQEVILRCVPISNHLYFYWYRQILGQKVEFLVSFYNNEISEKSEIFDDQFSVERPDGSNFTLKIRSTKLEDSAMYFCASSDDRMDTQYFGPGTRLTVL.